This is a list of T cell receptor beta chains from one sample in a study of cytomegalovirus exposure and HLA in healthy donors. Assay used: immunoSEQ multiplex PCR; TCRdb lists only in-frame clones, some missing. The table lists about 280,000 clones, roughly 90% of them singletons. The sequenced sample was PBMCs. The receptor set was obtained from a young woman in good health and CMV-seronegative. Each CDR3 is given with its conserved first and last residue.

>TRBJ2-3|TRBV13|16
CASSPERGDSTDTQYF
>TRBJ2-1|TRBV7-6|16
CASSLNSAEADNEQFF
>TRBJ2-7|TRBV5-1|13
CASSNQLSYEQYF
>TRBJ1-2|TRBV27|13
CASRSTGAYGYTF
>TRBJ1-5|TRBV2|15
CASGYSGRSGQPQHF
>TRBJ1-3|TRBV30|15
CAWSVGDTSGNTIYF
>TRBJ2-7|TRBV6-6|14
CASSTDLTVREQYF
>TRBJ1-5|TRBV6-1|17
CASSEALTARRNQPQHF
>TRBJ2-1|TRBV5-1|17
CASSLLWTSGPYNEQFF
>TRBJ2-3|TRBV11-2|16
CASSSGLSRSTDTQYF
>TRBJ2-5|TRBV2|15
CASSEGGLGQETQYF
>TRBJ2-2|TRBV27|16
CASSKVGVFNTGELFF
>TRBJ2-7|TRBV2|15
CASMGTSGISYEQYF
>TRBJ2-1|TRBV7-6|17
CASSPRLAGAPGNEQFF
>TRBJ2-7|TRBV5-1|12
CASSLDRGEQYF
>TRBJ2-5|TRBV4-1|17
CASSNPGLAGDQETQYF
>TRBJ2-7|TRBV14|14
CASSTRQGGYEQYF
>TRBJ2-2|TRBV11-3|16
CASSLEGQGKTGELFF
>TRBJ2-1|TRBV4-3|16
CASSQDGLSSYNEQFF
>TRBJ1-5|TRBV18|15
CASSPPARVGQPQHF
>TRBJ2-1|TRBV9|13
CASSVERAGEQFF
>TRBJ1-2|TRBV19|13
CASSYQGGYGYTF
>TRBJ2-6|TRBV9|15
CASSGSHSGANVLTF
>TRBJ2-1|TRBV18|16
CASSPLDRGPSNEQFF
>TRBJ1-4|TRBV5-1|14
CASSSDGGVGKLFF
>TRBJ2-3|TRBV15|15
CATSAGTGDTDTQYF
>TRBJ2-2|TRBV5-1|14
CASSLSFPTGELFF
>TRBJ1-4|TRBV5-6|16
CASSLAGTGGNEKLFF
>TRBJ1-2|TRBV6-1|15
CASSDMTGGIYGYTF
>TRBJ1-1|TRBV5-1|12
CASSSLGQGAFF
>TRBJ1-5|TRBV11-1|13
CASSREVGQPQHF
>TRBJ1-5|TRBV27|14
CASSFGSGGQPQHF
>TRBJ1-2|TRBV5-1|15
CASSPTSTGLGGYTF
>TRBJ1-4|TRBV4-1|16
CASSQGFRQGEEKLFF
>TRBJ1-2|TRBV4-2|16
CASSQEKMGSYYGYTF
>TRBJ2-7|TRBV19|15
CASSILRGSAYEQYF
>TRBJ2-5|TRBV28|13
CASRQGVIETQYF